This entry is about one TCR beta chain. Its antigen has not been determined. Base qualities are missing; no much larger clone stands one base away. The data are from a study of shared clonotypes between healthy human individuals (TCRdb year 2020). General notes on the study: The cohort comprised two women and a few men aged 18 to 49 years. Blood TCR repertoires of roughly 5 healthy adults were deeply sequenced to estimate repertoire size and the extent of clonotype sharing between individuals. To increase sequencing depth and limit assay-specific biases, different laboratories used diverse techniques to prepare libraries and sequence TCR repertoires. For each donor, three plates each were used for CD4 naive and CD4 memory, two plates were used for CD8 naive, and one plate was used for CD8 memory. Per donor, leukapheresis produced somewhere between about 0.9 and 9 billion PBMCs. The full study reports these points: Naive subsets generally had larger estimated clonotype richness than memory subsets. Sharing across a handful of donors was observed for about 5% of naive CD4, 3% to 4% of naive CD8, 2.3% of memory CD4, and about 0.4% of memory CD8 clonotypes. Rarefaction of sorted-subset datasets indicated incomplete sequencing despite the large sequencing depth. Based on pairwise subsampling, the degree of clonotype sharing among donors was expected to be affected by sequencing depth. Sampling was restricted to blood, and TCR repertoires in tissue are likely to differ from TCR repertoires in blood. Because the study included only a small number of donors, the genetic and exposure-history diversity represented was limited. Higher generation probabilities were observed for clonotypes shared by all four sorted-subset donors than for non-shared clonotypes.

CDR1 and CDR2 are read off the germline V gene as WSHSY and SAAADI. V lost 6 bases and J lost 3 bases; the stretch between them is 11 bases long. The CDR3 numbers 13 residues from cysteine through phenylalanine. Of all the DNA, just the CDR3 is kept, 39 bases in frame from base 1. For the CD8 naive samples, CD45RO-negative cells were positively selected for CCR7, yielding a CD45RA+CCR7+ population from which TemRA cells were excluded. The donors were healthy, HIV-negative adults with no recently reported acute infections or vaccinations. Every donor was a Caucasian adult living in Nashville, Tennessee, USA. After blood collection by leukapheresis, PBMCs were isolated using Ficoll-Histopaque density gradient centrifugation and then cryopreserved in the vapor phase of liquid nitrogen. Purity and quantity of every magnetically sorted T cell population were checked by analytical flow cytometry. Genomic DNA was isolated from each sorted fraction and quantified by UV absorbance on a Nanodrop 2000c.

Using the deep immunoSEQ assay, TCR CDR3 regions were amplified from genomic DNA by multiplex PCR. Extracted genomic DNA from each cell subset was spread evenly across all wells of several immunoSEQ 96-well plates, with each plate serving as a replicate. Each replicate PCR for sorted subsets received about 220 ng genomic DNA, equal to 28,000 or so T cell genomes. Purified libraries were measured with a Qubit 3.0 fluorometer, size-checked on a Bioanalyzer 2100, and measured again with the KAPA Library Quantification kit. Every immunoSEQ 96-well plate was sequenced on a dedicated single-read 150-cycle Illumina NextSeq 550 flow cell. Per the original workflow: Because the immunoSEQ output held only junctional sequences and lacked quality scores, the filtering could not match the filtering applied to full-length reads. To assign V/J genes and CDR3, sequences were annotated using PyIR, a Python wrapper for IgBLAST v1.9, with IMGT germline references. Reads were filtered out if the reads had weak V/J assignments (E-value above 1e-6), no CDR3, stop codons, out-of-frame junctions, or ambiguous translated residues. V3J clonotypes were defined as sequences sharing the same inferred V gene, J gene, and CDR3 amino acid sequence. To compute the percentage overlap between repertoires, the number of shared unique clonotypes was divided by the size of the smaller repertoire. Three approaches were used to assess repertoire richness: RTK rarefaction, the Chao1 estimator, and Recon v2.1 estimates of unobserved clonotypes. For all TCRbeta clonotypes obtained by the gDNA method from four donors, generation probabilities were computed with OLGA. Sourced from immuneACCESS, this table was stored by TCRdb with only in-frame sequences that have V and J called. A share of the clones is absent; for the studies checked, an unresolved V gene accounts for under half, and the remainder has no known explanation. V and J calls plus clone size are reproduced from that table; the DNA served to infer D and trimming. Counted in this sample were roughly 2 million clones; about 95% of them appeared once. The ten largest clones capture 0.85% to 1.3% of the sample.

The specimen sequenced was naive CD8+ T cells sorted from blood. Sample cell subset or site, as interpreted from the label and publication: CD45RA+CCR7+. This chain is built from TRBV10-2 and TRBJ1-1; a tentative D call is TRBD1 (5 bases match). The origin of this receptor is a man aged 18 to 30 in good health. The CDR3 reads CASRWDGYTEAFF. The nucleotide sequence reads TGCGCCAGCAGATGGGACGGGTACACTGAAGCTTTCTTT.